Listed below are T cell receptor beta chains from one sample, sequenced in a study of early T cells in non-severe SARS-CoV-2 infection. Each CDR3 protein gets one entry after TCRdb re-called the 5' RACE reads with MiXCR. This table holds around 93,000 distinct CDR3 sequences, more than 10% found once. Sequences were derived from whole blood, sampled at baseline. All receptors come from an adult who was a healthcare worker with PCR-confirmed SARS-CoV-2 infection or an uninfected control (not recorded which). The conserved cysteine and the conserved F or W are not part of the CDR3 here. Fields, in order: J gene, V gene, CDR3 protein.

TRBJ1-2,TRBV28,ASRPGQRNYGYT
TRBJ2-5,TRBV3-1,ASSPSYETQY
TRBJ2-1,TRBV3-1,ASRGDPYNEQF
TRBJ2-3,TRBV20-1,SARDPGQGSDTQY
TRBJ2-6,TRBV3-1,ASSQDWRTATSGANVLT
TRBJ2-2,TRBV30,AWSVFQSGELF
TRBJ1-2,TRBV28,ASFWTHYGYT
TRBJ1-2,TRBV12-3/TRBV12-4,ASSLSAGPGPYYGYT
TRBJ2-5,TRBV30,AWSIQKETQY
TRBJ1-1,TRBV14,ASSQDGGQSMNTEAF
TRBJ2-3,TRBV29-1,SVVGLLALTDTQY
TRBJ1-2,TRBV29-1,SAFGQGPAYGYT
TRBJ1-4,TRBV30,AWSAPRTGANEKLF
TRBJ2-1,TRBV9,ASSVGIAGLYNEQF
TRBJ1-2,TRBV2,ASSEVVVNYGYT
TRBJ2-5,TRBV12-3/TRBV12-4,ASSLGQPQETQY
TRBJ2-1,TRBV5-1,ASSLGLQAYNEQF
TRBJ1-4,TRBV3-1,ASSQGTGANEKLF
TRBJ1-5,TRBV18,ASSPGLTQPQH
TRBJ2-7,TRBV2,ASSPGRVGYEQY
TRBJ2-5,TRBV3-1,ASSQDLTGGRKETQY
TRBJ2-3,TRBV5-1,ASSLALLTDTQY
TRBJ2-7,TRBV7-6,ASSLSAGPAEQY
TRBJ1-3,TRBV6-6,ASSYDPSYSGNTIY
TRBJ2-7,TRBV27,ASSLSWGAAYEQY